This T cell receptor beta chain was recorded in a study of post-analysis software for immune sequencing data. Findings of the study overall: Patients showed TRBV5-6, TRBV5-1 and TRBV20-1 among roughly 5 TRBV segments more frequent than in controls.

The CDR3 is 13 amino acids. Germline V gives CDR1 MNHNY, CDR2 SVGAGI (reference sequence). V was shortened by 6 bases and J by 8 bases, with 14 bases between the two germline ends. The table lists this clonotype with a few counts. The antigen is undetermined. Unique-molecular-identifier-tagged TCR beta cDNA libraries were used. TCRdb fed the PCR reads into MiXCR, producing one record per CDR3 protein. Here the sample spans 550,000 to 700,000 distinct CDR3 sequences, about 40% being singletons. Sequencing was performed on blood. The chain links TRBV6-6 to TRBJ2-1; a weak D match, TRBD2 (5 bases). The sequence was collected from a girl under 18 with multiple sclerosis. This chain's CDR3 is CASREAEIHEQFF. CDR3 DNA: TGTGCCAGCAGGGAGGCTGAGATCCATGAGCAGTTCTTC.